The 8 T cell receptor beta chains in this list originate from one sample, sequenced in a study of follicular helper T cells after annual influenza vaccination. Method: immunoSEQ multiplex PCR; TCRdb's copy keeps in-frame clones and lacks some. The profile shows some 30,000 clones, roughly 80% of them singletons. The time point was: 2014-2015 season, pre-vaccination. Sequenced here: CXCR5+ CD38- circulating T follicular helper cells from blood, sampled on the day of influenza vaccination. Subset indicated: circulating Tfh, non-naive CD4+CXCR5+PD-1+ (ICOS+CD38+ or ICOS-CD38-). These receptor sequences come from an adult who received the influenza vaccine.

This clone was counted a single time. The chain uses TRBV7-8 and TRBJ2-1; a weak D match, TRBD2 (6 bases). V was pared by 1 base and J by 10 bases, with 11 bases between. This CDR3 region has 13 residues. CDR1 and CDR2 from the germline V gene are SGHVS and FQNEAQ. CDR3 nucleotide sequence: TGTGCCAGCAGCTTAGGGACTACTCGCGAGCAGTTCTTC. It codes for CASSLGTTREQFF.

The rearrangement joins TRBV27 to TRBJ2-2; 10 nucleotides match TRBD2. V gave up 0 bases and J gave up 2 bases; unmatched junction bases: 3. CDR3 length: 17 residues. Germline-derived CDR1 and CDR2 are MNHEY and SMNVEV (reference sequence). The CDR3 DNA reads TGTGCCAGCAGTTTATCGGGACTAGCGTTAAACACCGGGGAGCTGTTTTTT. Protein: CASSLSGLALNTGELFF.

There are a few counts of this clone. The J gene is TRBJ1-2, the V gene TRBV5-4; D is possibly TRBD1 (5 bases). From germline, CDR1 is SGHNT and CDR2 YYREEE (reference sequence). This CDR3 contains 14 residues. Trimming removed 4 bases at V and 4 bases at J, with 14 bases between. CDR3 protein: CASSPYRSPYGYTF. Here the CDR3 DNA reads TGTGCCAGCAGCCCTTACAGGAGCCCCTATGGCTACACCTTC.

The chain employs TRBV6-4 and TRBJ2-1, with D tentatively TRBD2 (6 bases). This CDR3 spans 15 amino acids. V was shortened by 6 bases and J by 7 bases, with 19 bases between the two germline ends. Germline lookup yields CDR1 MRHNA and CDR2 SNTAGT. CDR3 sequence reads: CASSPDGGENNEQFF. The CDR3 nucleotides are TGTGCCAGCAGCCCCGACGGCGGGGAGAATAATGAGCAGTTCTTC.

The CDR3, as DNA: TGTGCCAGCAGCTTAGCCGAGGGGGGTTTGGGTCGACAGGGCAATGAGCAGTTCTTC. Translated, it gives CASSLAEGGLGRQGNEQFF. The chain uses TRBV7-8 and TRBJ2-1, with D tentatively TRBD1 (7 bases). V lost 0 bases and J 6 bases, leaving 24 bases between the germline ends. The length of the CDR3 is 19 residues. The germline gives CDR1 SGHVS, CDR2 FQNEAQ.

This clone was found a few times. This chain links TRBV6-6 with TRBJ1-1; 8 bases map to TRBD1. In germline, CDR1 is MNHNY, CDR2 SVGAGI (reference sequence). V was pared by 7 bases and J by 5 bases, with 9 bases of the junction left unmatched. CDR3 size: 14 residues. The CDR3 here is CASTTSRGQTEAFF. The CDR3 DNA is TGTGCCAGCACCACCTCCAGGGGGCAAACTGAAGCTTTCTTT.

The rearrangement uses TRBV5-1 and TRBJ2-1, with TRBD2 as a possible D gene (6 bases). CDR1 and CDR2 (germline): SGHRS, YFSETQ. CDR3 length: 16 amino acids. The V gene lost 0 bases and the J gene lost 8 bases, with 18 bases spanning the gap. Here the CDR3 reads CASSLGPRGMGDEQFF. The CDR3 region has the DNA TGCGCCAGCAGCTTGGGTCCCCGCGGGATGGGGGATGAGCAGTTCTTC. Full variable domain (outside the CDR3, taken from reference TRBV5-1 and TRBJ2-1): KAGVTQTPRYLIKTRGQQVTLSCSPISGHRSVSWYQQTPGQGLQFLFEYFSETQRNKGNFPGRFSGRQFSNSRSEMNVSTLELGDSALYLCASSLGPRGMGDEQFFGPGTRLTVL.

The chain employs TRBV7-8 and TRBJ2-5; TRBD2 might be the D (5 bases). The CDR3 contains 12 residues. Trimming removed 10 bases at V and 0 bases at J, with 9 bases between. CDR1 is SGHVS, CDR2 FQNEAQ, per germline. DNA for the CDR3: TGTGCCATTTGGCGGGACCAAGAGACCCAGTACTTC. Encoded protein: CAIWRDQETQYF.